This TCR beta chain was retrieved from a study of OX40 agonist ivuxolimab in advanced cancers. Study-wide results and caveats: The mean number of expanded clones was higher in CD8+ T cells than in CD4+. Within 6 weeks, CD4+ and CD8+ blood T cells expanded clonally at 0.1 to 3.0 mg/kg.

This clone was recorded at least ten times. Its specificity is not known. Only in-frame clones appear in the TCRdb table, and some are missing; sequencing was by immunoSEQ multiplex PCR. The table lists some 50,000 clones, more than 75% of them singletons, with approximately 14% in the top ten. CDR1 and CDR2 (germline): SGDLS, YYNGEE. The CDR3 spans 17 residues. V shed 3 bases, J shed 4 bases, and the junction held 11 bases outside the gene matches. The origin of this receptor is an adult with an advanced solid tumor such as melanoma, head and neck, liver or kidney cancer. Sequencing used CD4+ or CD8+ T cells sorted from blood, obtained in a trial of the OX40 agonist ivuxolimab. The rearrangement links TRBV9 to TRBJ1-3; 9 bases fit TRBD1. Written as DNA, the CDR3 is TGTGCCAGCAGCGCGACAGGGGGAGGGCCCTCGGGAAACACCATATATTTT. It codes for CASSATGGGPSGNTIYF.